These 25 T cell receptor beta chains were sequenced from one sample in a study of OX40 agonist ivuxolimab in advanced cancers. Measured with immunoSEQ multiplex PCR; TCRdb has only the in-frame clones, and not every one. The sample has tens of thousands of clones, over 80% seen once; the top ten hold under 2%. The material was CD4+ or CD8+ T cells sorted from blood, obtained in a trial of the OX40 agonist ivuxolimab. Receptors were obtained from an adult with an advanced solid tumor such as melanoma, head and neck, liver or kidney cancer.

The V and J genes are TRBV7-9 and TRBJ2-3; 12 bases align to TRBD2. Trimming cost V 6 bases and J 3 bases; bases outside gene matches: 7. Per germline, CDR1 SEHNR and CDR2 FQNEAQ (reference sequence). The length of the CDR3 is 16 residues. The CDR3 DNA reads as TGTGCCAGCAGGGCGACTAGCGGGAGTTCAACAGATACGCAGTATTTT. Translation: CASRATSGSSTDTQYF.

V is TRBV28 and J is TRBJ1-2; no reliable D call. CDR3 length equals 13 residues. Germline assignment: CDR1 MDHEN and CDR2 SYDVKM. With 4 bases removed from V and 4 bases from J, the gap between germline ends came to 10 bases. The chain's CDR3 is CASSYPLSYGYTF. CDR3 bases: TGTGCCAGCAGTTATCCCCTAAGCTATGGCTACACCTTC.

CDR3 DNA sequence: TGTGCCAGCATCTCACAGGGGGCGAAGCAGTACTTC. Translating gives CASISQGAKQYF. The V gene is TRBV6-1, the J gene TRBJ2-7; TRBD1 matches at 9 bases. Germline V gene data show CDR1 as MNHNS and CDR2 as SASEGT. This CDR3 has 12 amino acids. V was pared by 7 bases and J by 8 bases, with 6 bases of the junction left unmatched.

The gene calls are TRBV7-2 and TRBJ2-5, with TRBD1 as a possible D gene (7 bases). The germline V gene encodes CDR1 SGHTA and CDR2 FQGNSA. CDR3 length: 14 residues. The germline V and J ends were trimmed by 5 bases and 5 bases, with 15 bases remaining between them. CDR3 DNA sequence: TGTGCCAGCAGCCCAGGGGGGCAGGGCGAGACCCAGTACTTC. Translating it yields CASSPGGQGETQYF.

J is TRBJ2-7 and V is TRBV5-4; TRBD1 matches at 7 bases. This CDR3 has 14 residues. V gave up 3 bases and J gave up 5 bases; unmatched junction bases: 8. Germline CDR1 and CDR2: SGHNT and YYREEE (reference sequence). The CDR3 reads CASSSRRTGDEQYF. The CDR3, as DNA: TGTGCCAGCAGCTCAAGACGAACAGGGGACGAGCAGTACTTC.

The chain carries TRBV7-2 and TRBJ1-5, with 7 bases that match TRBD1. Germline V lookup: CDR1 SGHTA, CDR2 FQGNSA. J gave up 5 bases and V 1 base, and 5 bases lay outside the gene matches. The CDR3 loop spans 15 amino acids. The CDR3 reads CASSLEGAPDQPQHF. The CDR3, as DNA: TGTGCCAGCAGCTTAGAGGGGGCGCCGGATCAGCCCCAGCATTTT.

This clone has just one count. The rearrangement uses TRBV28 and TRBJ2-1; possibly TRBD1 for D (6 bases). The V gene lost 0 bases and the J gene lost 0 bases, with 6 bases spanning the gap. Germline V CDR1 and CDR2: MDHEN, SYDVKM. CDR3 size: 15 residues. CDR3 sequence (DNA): TGTGCCAGCAGTTTATGGGACAGCTCCTACAATGAGCAGTTCTTC. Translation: CASSLWDSSYNEQFF.

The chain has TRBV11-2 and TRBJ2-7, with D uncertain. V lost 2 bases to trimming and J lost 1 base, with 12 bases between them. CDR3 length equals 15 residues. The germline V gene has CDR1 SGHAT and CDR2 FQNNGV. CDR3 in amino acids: CASSLSRVESYEQYF. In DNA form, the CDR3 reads TGTGCCAGCAGCTTAAGTCGGGTGGAGTCCTACGAGCAGTACTTC.

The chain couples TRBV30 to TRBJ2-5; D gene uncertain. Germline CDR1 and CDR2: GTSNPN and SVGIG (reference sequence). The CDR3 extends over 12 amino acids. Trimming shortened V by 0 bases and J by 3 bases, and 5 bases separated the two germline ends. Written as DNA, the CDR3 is TGTGCCTGGAGTGTATCCGAAGAGACCCAGTACTTC. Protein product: CAWSVSEETQYF.

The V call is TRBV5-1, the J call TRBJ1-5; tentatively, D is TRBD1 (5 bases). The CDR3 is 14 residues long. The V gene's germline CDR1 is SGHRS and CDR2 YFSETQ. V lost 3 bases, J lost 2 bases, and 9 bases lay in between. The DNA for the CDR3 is TGCGCCAGCAGCTCTCAGGGTGGCAATCAGCCCCAGCATTTT. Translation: CASSSQGGNQPQHF.

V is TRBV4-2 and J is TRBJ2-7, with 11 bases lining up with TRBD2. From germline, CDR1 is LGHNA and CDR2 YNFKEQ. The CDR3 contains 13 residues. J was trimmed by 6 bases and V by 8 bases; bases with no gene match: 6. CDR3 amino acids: CASGSGRAAEQYF. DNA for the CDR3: TGTGCCAGCGGTAGCGGGAGGGCCGCCGAGCAGTACTTC.

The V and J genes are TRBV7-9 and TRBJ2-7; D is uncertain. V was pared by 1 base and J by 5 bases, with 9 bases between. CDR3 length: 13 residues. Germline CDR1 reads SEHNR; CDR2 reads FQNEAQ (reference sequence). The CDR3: CASSLGRVDEQYV. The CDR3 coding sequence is TGTGCCAGCAGCTTAGGTCGGGTGGACGAGCAGTACGTC.

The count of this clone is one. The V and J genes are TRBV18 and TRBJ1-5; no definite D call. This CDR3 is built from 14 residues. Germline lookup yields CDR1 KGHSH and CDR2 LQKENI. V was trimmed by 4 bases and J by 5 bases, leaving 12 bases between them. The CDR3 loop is CASSRTAKDQPQHF. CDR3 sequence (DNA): TGTGCCAGCTCACGCACGGCAAAAGATCAGCCCCAGCATTTT.

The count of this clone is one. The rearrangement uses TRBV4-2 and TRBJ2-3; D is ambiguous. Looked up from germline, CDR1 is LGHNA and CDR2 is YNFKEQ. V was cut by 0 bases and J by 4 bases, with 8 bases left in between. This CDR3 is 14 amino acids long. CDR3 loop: CASSQDSTADTQYF. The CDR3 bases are TGTGCCAGCAGCCAAGATTCAACCGCAGATACGCAGTATTTT.

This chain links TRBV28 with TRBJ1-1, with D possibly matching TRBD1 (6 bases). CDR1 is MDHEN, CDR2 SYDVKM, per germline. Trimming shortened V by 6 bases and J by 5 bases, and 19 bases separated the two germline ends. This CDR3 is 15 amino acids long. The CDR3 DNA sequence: TGTGCCAGCAGGACCCCTAAGGGGGGAGGGACTGAAGCTTTCTTT. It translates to CASRTPKGGGTEAFF.

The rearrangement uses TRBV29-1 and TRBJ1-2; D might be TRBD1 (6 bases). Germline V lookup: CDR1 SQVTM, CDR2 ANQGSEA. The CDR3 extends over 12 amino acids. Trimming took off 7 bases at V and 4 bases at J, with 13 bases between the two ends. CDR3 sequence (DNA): TGCAGCGCGGACAGTGCGGTCTATGGCTACACCTTC. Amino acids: CSADSAVYGYTF.

The CDR3 here is CASSIFAAEQETQYF. As DNA, the CDR3 is TGTGCCAGCAGCATATTCGCGGCGGAGCAAGAGACCCAGTACTTC. The genes are TRBV5-4 and TRBJ2-5; D remains unclear. Germline CDR1 is SGHNT and CDR2 is YYREEE (reference sequence). There are 15 residues in the CDR3. Trimming removed 4 bases from V and 2 bases from J, with 15 bases in between.

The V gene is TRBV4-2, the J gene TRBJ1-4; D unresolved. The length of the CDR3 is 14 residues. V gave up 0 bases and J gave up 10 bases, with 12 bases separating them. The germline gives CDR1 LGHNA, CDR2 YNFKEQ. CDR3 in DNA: TGTGCCAGCAGCCAAGATAGGAATTGGGGAAAACTGTTTTTT. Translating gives CASSQDRNWGKLFF.

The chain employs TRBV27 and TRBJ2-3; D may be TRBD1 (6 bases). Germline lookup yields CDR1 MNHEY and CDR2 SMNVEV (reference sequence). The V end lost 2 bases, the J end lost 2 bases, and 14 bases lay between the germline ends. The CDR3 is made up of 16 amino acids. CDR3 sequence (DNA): TGTGCCAGCAGTTTAAGGTCCACAGGGTTCACAGATACGCAGTATTTT. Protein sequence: CASSLRSTGFTDTQYF.

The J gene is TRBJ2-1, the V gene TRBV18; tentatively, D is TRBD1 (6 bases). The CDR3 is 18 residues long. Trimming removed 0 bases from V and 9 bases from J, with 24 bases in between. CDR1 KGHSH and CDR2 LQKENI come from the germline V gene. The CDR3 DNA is TGTGCCAGCTCACCACCGGTTGGGGCACAGGGAAACGCCGGTGAGCAGTTCTTC. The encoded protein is CASSPPVGAQGNAGEQFF.

CDR3 sequence (DNA): TGTGCCAGCAGCCTAAAGCGGGTGAGAGAGACCCAGTACTTC. This codes for CASSLKRVRETQYF. The V call is TRBV7-2, the J call TRBJ2-5; tentative D call: TRBD2 (6 bases). The CDR3 runs to 14 residues. Germline CDR1 reads SGHTA; CDR2 reads FQGNSA. V lost 5 bases and J lost 4, with 14 bases in between.

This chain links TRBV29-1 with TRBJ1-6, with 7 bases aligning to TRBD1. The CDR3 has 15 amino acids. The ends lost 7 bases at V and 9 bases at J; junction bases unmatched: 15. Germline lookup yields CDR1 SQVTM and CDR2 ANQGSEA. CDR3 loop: CSASTGPNGGSPLHF. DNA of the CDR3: TGCAGCGCCTCGACAGGGCCAAACGGCGGTTCACCCCTCCACTTT. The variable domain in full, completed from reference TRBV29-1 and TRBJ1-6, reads SAVISQKPSRDICQRGTSLTIQCQVDSQVTMMFWYRQQPGQSLTLIATANQGSEATYESGFVIDKFPISRPNLTFSTLTVSNMSPEDSSIYLCSASTGPNGGSPLHFGNGTRLTVT.

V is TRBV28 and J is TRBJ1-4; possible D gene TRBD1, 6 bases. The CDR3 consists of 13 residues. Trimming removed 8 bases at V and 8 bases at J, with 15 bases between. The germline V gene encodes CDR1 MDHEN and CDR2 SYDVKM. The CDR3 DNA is TGTGCCAGCGAGGGGGGGTTAAGGGAAAAACTGTTTTTT. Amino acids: CASEGGLREKLFF.

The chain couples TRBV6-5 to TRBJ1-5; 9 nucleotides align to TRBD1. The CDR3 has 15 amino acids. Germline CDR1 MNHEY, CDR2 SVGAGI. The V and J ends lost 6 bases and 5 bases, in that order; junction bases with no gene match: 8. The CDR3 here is CASSRTGGADQPQHF. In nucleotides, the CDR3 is TGTGCCAGCAGCCGAACAGGGGGCGCGGATCAGCCCCAGCATTTT.

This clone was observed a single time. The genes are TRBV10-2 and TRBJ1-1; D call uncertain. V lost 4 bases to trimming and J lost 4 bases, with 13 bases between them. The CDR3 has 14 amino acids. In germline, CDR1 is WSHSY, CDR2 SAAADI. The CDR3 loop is CASSVGGLGTEAFF. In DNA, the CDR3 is TGCGCCAGCAGTGTCGGAGGGTTGGGCACTGAAGCTTTCTTT.